This T cell receptor (beta chain) was documented in a study of beta chain features in type 1 diabetes. Study-wide points: Equally in patients and controls, shorter templates might have been favored by PCR. TCRB CDR3s from Type 1 diabetes patients were moderately but significantly shorter in all four CD4+ subsets. Highly expressing activated T cells could be over-counted with a cDNA template.

The authors reverse transcribed all of the isolated RNA, so sequencing captured expressed TCRB transcripts. TCRdb's table, derived via immunoSEQ multiplex PCR, lists solely in-frame clones and lacks some. The data show a few hundred thousand clones, 13% seen once. This clone turned up a few times. Antigen unknown. The CDR3 sequence is 11 residues long. V was cut by 4 bases and J by 5 bases, with 6 bases left in between. Per germline, CDR1 SGHVS and CDR2 FNYEAQ. One heparinised draw, averaging roughly 110 mL, was taken per donor. CD45RO/CCR7/CD25/CD127/CD95/CD27 separated CD4+ naive, central memory, regulatory and stem cell-like memory cells by sorting.

V and J are TRBV7-6 and TRBJ2-7; D remains unclear. Sequencing was done on a sample of naive CD4+ T cells from blood. The TCR sequence derives from a woman between 18 and 29 years old with type 1 diabetes. CDR3 residues: CASSSRDEQYF. CDR3 in DNA: TGTGCCAGCAGCTCACGGGACGAGCAGTACTTC.